Reported below is one TCR beta chain. The antigen is unknown. The read halts 3 residues ahead of the CDR3 end, with the missing end drawn from the germline J gene. Profiled with immunoSEQ multiplex PCR; TCRdb holds only in-frame clones, not every one. This table lists about 15,000 clones. The CVID group had roughly 16 females and 25 to 30 males, mean age 40. Donors gave roughly 5 to 8 ml heparinized peripheral whole blood. The CDR3 consists of 16 residues. Germline assignment: CDR1 SGHNT and CDR2 YYREEE (reference sequence). After removal of 2 bases from V and 6 bases from J, the junction contained 9 bases not matched to a gene. This sample was included in a study of T cell clonality in common variable immunodeficiency. Findings and caveats of the study: CVID subjects had higher TCRbeta clonality than healthy controls, most marked in about a third. Reportedly, TCR beta sequences from common variable immunodeficiency showed fewer deletions and N-nucleotide insertions.

Specimen: peripheral blood mononuclear cells. This chain joins TRBV5-4 and TRBJ2-3; 10 bases line up with TRBD2. The sequence was obtained from a human donor with common variable immunodeficiency. CDR3 DNA (partial): TGTGCCAGCAGCTTTCCACTAGCGGGACCTCCCGATACG. Translating gives CASSFPLAGPPDT. The entire CDR3 is CASSFPLAGPPDTQYF.